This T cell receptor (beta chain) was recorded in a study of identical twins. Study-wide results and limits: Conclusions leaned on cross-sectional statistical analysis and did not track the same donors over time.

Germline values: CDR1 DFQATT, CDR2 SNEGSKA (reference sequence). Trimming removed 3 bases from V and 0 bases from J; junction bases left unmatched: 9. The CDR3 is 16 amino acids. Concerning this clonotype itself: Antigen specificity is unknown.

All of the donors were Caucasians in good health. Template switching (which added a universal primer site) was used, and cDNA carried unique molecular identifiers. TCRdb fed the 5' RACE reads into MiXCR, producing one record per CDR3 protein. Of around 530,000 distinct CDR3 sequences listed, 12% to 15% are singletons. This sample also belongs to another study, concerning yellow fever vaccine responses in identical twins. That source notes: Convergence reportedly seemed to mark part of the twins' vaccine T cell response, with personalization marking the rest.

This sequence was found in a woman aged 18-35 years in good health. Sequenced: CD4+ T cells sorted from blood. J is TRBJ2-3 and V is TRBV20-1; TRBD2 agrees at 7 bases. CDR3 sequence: CSASDWGGSSTDTQYF. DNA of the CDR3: TGCAGTGCTAGTGATTGGGGGGGTTCTAGCACAGATACGCAGTATTTT.